The 11 T cell receptor beta chains below come from one sample, sequenced in a study of beta chain features in type 1 diabetes. Study conclusions and caveats: Among patients with Type 1 diabetes, TCRB CDR3s were moderately but significantly shorter in every one of the four CD4+ subsets.

Sequenced material consisted of expressed TCRB transcripts (all of the isolated RNA was reverse transcribed). Method: immunoSEQ multiplex PCR; TCRdb's copy keeps in-frame clones and lacks some. In the table there are 600,000 or so clones, 9.5% to 15% of which are singletons. No antigens are known for them. Input material: naive CD4+ T cells from blood. The receptors stem from a man aged 25 to 40 with type 1 diabetes.

J is TRBJ1-4 and V is TRBV5-1, with D possibly being TRBD1 (5 bases). The CDR3 sequence is 15 residues long. Germline CDR1 SGHRS, CDR2 YFSETQ. Trimming left V 0 bases short and J 5 bases short, with 11 bases between. This chain's CDR3 is CASSLGVGGNEKLFF. DNA of the CDR3: TGCGCCAGCAGCTTGGGAGTTGGGGGGAATGAAAAACTGTTTTTT.

This chain uses TRBV30 with TRBJ2-4; 8 bases align to TRBD1. The germline V gene has CDR1 GTSNPN and CDR2 SVGIG (reference sequence). The CDR3 contains 14 residues. The junction had 8 bases not matched to a gene; V was cut back by 1 base and J by 9 bases. For the CDR3, the DNA is TGTGCCTGGAGTGACGACAGGGGTACGGGCATTCAGTACTTC. This codes for CAWSDDRGTGIQYF.

This clone was recorded many times. Other DNA sequences in the sample encode the same CDR3. The chain carries TRBV7-9 and TRBJ2-3; D is ambiguous. This CDR3 has 11 amino acids. Germline-derived CDR1 and CDR2 are SEHNR and FQNEAQ (reference sequence). Trimming left V 2 bases short and J 4 bases short, with 1 base between. Written as DNA, the CDR3 is TGTGCCAGCAGCTTACCAGATACGCAGTATTTT. Protein sequence: CASSLPDTQYF.

This clone was picked up a small number of times. The identical CDR3 is also encoded by other nucleotide sequences in the sample. This chain's CDR3 is CSAGQVYEQYF. DNA for the CDR3: TGCAGCGCCGGCCAGGTCTACGAGCAGTACTTC. V and J are TRBV29-1 and TRBJ2-7; D remains ambiguous. This CDR3 spans 11 amino acids. Trimming stripped 7 bases from V and 3 bases from J, with 10 bases between. The germline CDR1 and CDR2 sequences are SQVTM and ANQGSEA.

The sample holds a few counts of this clone. V gene TRBV4-3 combines with J gene TRBJ2-1; the match to TRBD1 covers 9 bases. Germline V CDR1 and CDR2: LGHNA, YSLEER. V gave up 3 bases and J gave up 6 bases; unmatched junction bases: 15. The length of the CDR3 is 18 residues. In DNA form, the CDR3 reads TGCGCCAGCAGCCATGAGGTGGATGCGGGACAGGGTGGCAATGAGCAGTTCTTC. It yields the protein CASSHEVDAGQGGNEQFF.

The chain is built from TRBV7-2 and TRBJ2-1; D is unresolved. The CDR3 spans 14 residues. Between the trimmed V and J ends, which lost 7 bases and 1 base, there was a span of 11 bases. Germline CDR1 reads SGHTA; CDR2 reads FQGNSA. The CDR3 protein is CASTPRRSYNEQFF. CDR3 coding DNA: TGTGCCAGCACCCCTCGACGGTCCTACAATGAGCAGTTCTTC.

This chain links TRBV9 with TRBJ2-3; D is unresolved. CDR1 and CDR2 (germline): SGDLS, YYNGEE. Trimming left V 0 bases short and J 7 bases short, with 12 bases between. This CDR3 is 14 amino acids long. The chain's CDR3 is CASSVAPAGNTQYF. The DNA of the CDR3 is TGTGCCAGCAGCGTAGCCCCGGCCGGTAATACGCAGTATTTT.

The genes are TRBV11-3 and TRBJ2-7; a weak D match, TRBD2 (5 bases). CDR1 is SGHNT and CDR2 is YENEEA in the germline V gene. This CDR3 spans 17 amino acids. The V gene lost 0 bases and the J gene lost 3 bases, with 18 bases spanning the gap. The CDR3 sequence: CASSLETGFRRSYEQYF. In DNA, the CDR3 is TGTGCCAGCAGCTTAGAAACGGGGTTCCGGAGGAGCTACGAGCAGTACTTC.

This clone was observed a few times. V usage is TRBV30 and J usage is TRBJ2-1; D gene unclear. Per germline, CDR1 GTSNPN and CDR2 SVGIG (reference sequence). The V and J ends lost 2 bases and 15 bases respectively, with 14 bases between them. The CDR3 sequence is 11 residues long. The DNA of the CDR3 is TGTGCCTGGAGTCCGGGCCCCGGTGCGTTCTTC. Translating gives CAWSPGPGAFF.

The chain links TRBV11-2 to TRBJ2-3, with TRBD2 matching over 11 bases. The CDR3 runs to 16 residues. The germline V gene encodes CDR1 SGHAT and CDR2 FQNNGV. The J segment lost 3 bases and the V segment lost 2 bases, leaving 4 bases of the junction unmatched. The CDR3 reads CASSLYSGGATDTQYF. As DNA, the CDR3 is TGTGCCAGCAGCTTATATAGCGGGGGGGCAACAGATACGCAGTATTTT.

The V and J genes are TRBV7-2 and TRBJ2-7, with D possibly being TRBD1 or TRBD2 (5 bases each). V was shortened by 5 bases and J by 5 bases, with 16 bases between the two germline ends. The CDR3 totals 14 residues. Germline loops: CDR1 SGHTA, CDR2 FQGNSA. CDR3 DNA sequence: TGTGCCAGCAGCCCCGCTGACGGGGCGCACGAGCAGTACTTC. Amino acid sequence: CASSPADGAHEQYF.